This TCR beta chain was captured in a study of metastatic and nonmetastatic thyroid tumors (dated by TCRdb to the early 2020s). Background for the entire study: Repertoires were compared across peripheral blood and tumor or nodule tissue samples from malignant and benign thyroid patients. Study-level results and caveats: In both blood and tumor samples, TCR beta diversity was reported to be significantly higher in malignant tumors than in benign nodules.

Preparation of the library involved PCR. The sample was run on an Illumina HiSeq 4000. High-throughput sequencing was used to profile the TCR beta-chain CDR3 region of every patient. As for how the authors treated the data: The researchers built a classifier to tell apart papillary thyroid cancer patients with distant metastasis, based on CDR3 differences among clinicopathological groups. The Shannon index was used to assess repertoire diversity, and the Morisita-Horn index was used to assess tumor-blood repertoire similarity. TCRdb reworked the public reads: Q25 trimming with fastp, MiXCR clone assembly, productive beta chains retained. The V and J calls were determined by TCRdb, not by the authors. This sample comprises tens of thousands of clones, approximately 15% of them detected only once. Under 5% of the sample is taken by the ten largest. From its cysteine to its phenylalanine, the CDR3 spans 14 amino acids. Only CDR3 DNA is held: 42 bases, read in frame from base 1. CDR1 and CDR2 were assigned from the germline V gene as KGHDR and SFDVKD. Trimming removed 7 bases from V and 1 base from J, leaving 12 bases between the germline ends.

No treatment had been received by any patient before thyroid surgery. Using T-cell receptor beta sequencing, the researchers looked back retrospectively at clinical samples from patients, gathered between about 2011 and 2018. At least ten counts were recorded for this clone. Its antigen remains undetermined. No much larger clonotype is one base removed from it; base qualities were not supplied. The rearrangement combines TRBV24-1 with TRBJ1-1; TRBD1 could be the D gene, as 5 bases match. The receptor was isolated from a female donor with papillary thyroid cancer or a benign thyroid nodule (not recorded which). Some clones in this sample may be carry-over from other donors' samples. Sequencing input: blood. The sequence in DNA is TGTGCCACCAGAGGGCCCGGGGGGAACACTGAAGCTTTCTTT. This translates into CATRGPGGNTEAFF.